This T cell receptor beta chain was identified during a study of blood T cell repertoires in COVID-19. Looking at the study overall: From the United States, Italy and Spain came samples of acute and convalescent COVID-19. In each case, the material was cDNA or gDNA derived from T cells, B-cell-depleted T cells, or PBMCs.

The CDR3 loop spans 13 amino acids. Trimming took 0 bases from V and 7 from J, leaving 7 bases between them. Germline V gives CDR1 SGDLS, CDR2 YYNGEE. There are a few counts of this clone. Original processing methods: How many nucleated cells were present was estimated from reference gene primer amplification. TCRdb's copy holds only in-frame clones and misses some; the assay was immunoSEQ multiplex PCR. V, J and clone size are taken as reported in that table, and D and trimming were inferred from the DNA itself. The sample shows about 160,000 clones, over 90% of them seen only once. The source material was peripheral blood. The chain uses TRBV9 and TRBJ2-2; D perhaps matches TRBD2 (5 bases). The clonotype was recovered from a man between 45 and 60 years old with acute or convalescent COVID-19. The CDR3 DNA follows: TGTGCCAGCAGCGTAGTCGGGGTCGGGGAGCTGTTTTTT. It translates to CASSVVGVGELFF.